This record looks at one TCR beta chain sequence and its context. As yet, its antigen is unknown. This same CDR3 is encoded by further DNA sequences in the sample. Libraries were prepared by immunoSEQ multiplex PCR; TCRdb keeps only in-frame clonotypes and omits some of them. This sample has more than 1 million clones, with 75% to 80% found just once. The data stem from a study of shared clonotypes between healthy human individuals. Study-wide points: Shared clonotypes: about 4.6% naive CD4, under 4% naive CD8, under 2.5% memory CD4, about 0.41% memory CD8. Generally, naive subsets (rather than memory subsets) showed larger estimated richness. Among donors, the sharing of clonotypes was expected to be influenced by sequencing depth. Rarefaction showed that sequencing of sorted subsets was incomplete (despite large depth).

Germline V CDR1 and CDR2: SGDLS, YYNGEE. The V segment lost 4 bases and the J segment 3 bases; nucleotides outside the gene matches: 5. The CDR3 is 14 residues long. This TCR was recovered from a young man in good health. Some clones in this sample may be carry-over from other donors' samples. Input material: memory CD4+ T cells from PBMCs. Subset: CD45RA-negative fraction. The chain uses TRBV9 and TRBJ1-2; 8 bases match TRBD1. The CDR3 reads CASSPGQGDYGYTF. The CDR3 nucleotides read TGTGCCAGCAGCCCCGGACAGGGCGACTATGGCTACACCTTC.